The T cell receptor (beta chain) described here comes from a study of blood T cell repertoires in COVID-19. Study summary: Whether acute or convalescent, the COVID-19 samples came from the United States, Italy and Spain. PBMCs, B-cell-depleted T cells, or T cells were the source of the cDNA or gDNA that made up the material.

Germline assignment: CDR1 PRHDT and CDR2 FYEKMQ (reference sequence). The CDR3 loop spans 16 amino acids. Trimming at V came to 5 bases and at J to 5 bases, leaving 12 bases not matched to a gene. Original analysis: Cell counts per sample came from amplifying reference gene primers. Measured with immunoSEQ multiplex PCR; TCRdb has only the in-frame clones, and not every one. That table furnishes V, J and clone size, whereas the DNA furnished D and trimming. The repertoire consists of approximately 300,000 clones, with more than 80% occurring once and the leading ten covering 6.3%. Seattle-derived patients entered the study during active infection and were followed longitudinally.

This clonotype originated in a woman in her 50s with COVID-19, enrolled during active disease. Material: peripheral blood. This rearrangement joins TRBV13 to TRBJ2-1; 7 nucleotides align to TRBD2. CDR3 in amino acids: CASSMTWRELDNEQFF. In nucleotides, the CDR3 is TGTGCCAGCAGCATGACTTGGCGGGAGCTTGACAATGAGCAGTTCTTC.